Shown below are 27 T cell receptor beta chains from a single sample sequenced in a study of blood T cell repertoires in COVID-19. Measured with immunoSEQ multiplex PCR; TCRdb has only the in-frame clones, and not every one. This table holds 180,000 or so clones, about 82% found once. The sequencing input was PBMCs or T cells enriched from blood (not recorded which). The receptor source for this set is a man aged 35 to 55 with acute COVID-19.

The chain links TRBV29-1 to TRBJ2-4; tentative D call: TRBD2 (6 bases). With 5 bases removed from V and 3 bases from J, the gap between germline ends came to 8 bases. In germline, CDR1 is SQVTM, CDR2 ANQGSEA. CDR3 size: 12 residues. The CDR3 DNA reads TGCAGCGTTCTGGGGGGCAAAAACATTCAGTACTTC. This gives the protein CSVLGGKNIQYF.

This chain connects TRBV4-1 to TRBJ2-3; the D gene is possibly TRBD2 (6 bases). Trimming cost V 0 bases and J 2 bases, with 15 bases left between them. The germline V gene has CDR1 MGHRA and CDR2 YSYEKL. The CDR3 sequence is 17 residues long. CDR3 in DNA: TGCGCCAGCAGCCAAGATAGTACTAGCTGGCTCACAGATACGCAGTATTTT. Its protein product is CASSQDSTSWLTDTQYF.

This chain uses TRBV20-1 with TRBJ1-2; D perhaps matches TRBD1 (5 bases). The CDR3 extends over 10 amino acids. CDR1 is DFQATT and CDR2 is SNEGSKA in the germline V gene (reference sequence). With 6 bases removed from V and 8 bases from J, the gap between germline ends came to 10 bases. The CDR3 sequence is CSASSGGYTF. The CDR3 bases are TGCAGTGCCAGTTCAGGGGGCTACACCTTC.

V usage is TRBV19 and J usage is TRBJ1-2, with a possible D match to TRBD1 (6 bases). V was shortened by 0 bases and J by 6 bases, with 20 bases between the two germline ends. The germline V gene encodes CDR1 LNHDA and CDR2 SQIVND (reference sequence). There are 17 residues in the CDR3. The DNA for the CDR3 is TGTGCCAGTAGTATAGATCTGCCACAGGGCCTATTAGATGGCTACACCTTC. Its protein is CASSIDLPQGLLDGYTF.

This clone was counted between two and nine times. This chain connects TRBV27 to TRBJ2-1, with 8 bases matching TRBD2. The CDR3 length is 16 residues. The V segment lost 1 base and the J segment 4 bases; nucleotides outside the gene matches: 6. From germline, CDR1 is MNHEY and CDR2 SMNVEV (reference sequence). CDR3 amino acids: CASSLLGGRSYNEQFF. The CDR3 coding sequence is TGTGCCAGCAGTTTATTGGGCGGGAGGTCGTACAATGAGCAGTTCTTC.

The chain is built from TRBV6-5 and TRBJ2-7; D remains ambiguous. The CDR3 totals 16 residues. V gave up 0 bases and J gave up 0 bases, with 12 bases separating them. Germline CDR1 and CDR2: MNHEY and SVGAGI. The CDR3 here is CASSYSRPPSSYEQYF. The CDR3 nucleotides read TGTGCCAGCAGTTACTCGAGGCCCCCCAGCTCCTACGAGCAGTACTTC.

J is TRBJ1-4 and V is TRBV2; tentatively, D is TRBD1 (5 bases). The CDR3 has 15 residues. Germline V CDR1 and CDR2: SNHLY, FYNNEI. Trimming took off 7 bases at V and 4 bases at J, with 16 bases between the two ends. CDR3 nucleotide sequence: TGTGCCAGCACCCAAGGCGGGGCGGTTAATGAAAAACTGTTTTTT. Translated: CASTQGGAVNEKLFF. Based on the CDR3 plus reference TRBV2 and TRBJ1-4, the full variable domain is EPEVTQTPSHQVTQMGQEVILRCVPISNHLYFYWYRQILGQKVEFLVSFYNNEISEKSEIFDDQFSVERPDGSNFTLKIRSTKLEDSAMYFCASTQGGAVNEKLFFGSGTQLSVL.

Here the CDR3 DNA reads TGTGCCAGCAGTCCCGGGACAGTCGAAGGCTACACCTTC. Protein product: CASSPGTVEGYTF. V usage is TRBV28 and J usage is TRBJ1-2; 7 bases align to TRBD1. J gave up 8 bases and V 5 bases, and 8 bases lay outside the gene matches. This CDR3 is 13 amino acids long. The germline gives CDR1 MDHEN, CDR2 SYDVKM.

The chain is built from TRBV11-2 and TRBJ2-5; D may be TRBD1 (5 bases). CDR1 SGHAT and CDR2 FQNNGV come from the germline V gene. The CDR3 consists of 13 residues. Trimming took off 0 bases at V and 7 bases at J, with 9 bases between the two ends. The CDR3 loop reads CASSLEFGATQYF. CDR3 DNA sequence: TGTGCCAGCAGCTTAGAGTTTGGGGCGACCCAGTACTTC. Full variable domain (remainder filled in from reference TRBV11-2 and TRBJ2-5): EAGVAQSPRYKIIEKRQSVAFWCNPISGHATLYWYQQILGQGPKLLIQFQNNGVVDDSQLPKDRFSAERLKGVDSTLKIQPAKLEDSAVYLCASSLEFGATQYFGPGTRLLVL.

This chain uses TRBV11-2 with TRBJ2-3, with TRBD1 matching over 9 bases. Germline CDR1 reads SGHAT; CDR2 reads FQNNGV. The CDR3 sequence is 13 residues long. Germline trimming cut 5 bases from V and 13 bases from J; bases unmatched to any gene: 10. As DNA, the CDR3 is TGTGCCAGCAGCCTCCGGCCGGACAGGGGCGAGTATTTT. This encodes CASSLRPDRGEYF.

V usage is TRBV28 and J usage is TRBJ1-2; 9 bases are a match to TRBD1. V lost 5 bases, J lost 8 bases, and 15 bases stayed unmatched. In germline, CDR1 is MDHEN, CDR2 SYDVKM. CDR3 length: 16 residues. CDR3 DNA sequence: TGTGCCAGCAGTCCGGGACAGGGACTTTGGGACTCCGGCTACACCTTC. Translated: CASSPGQGLWDSGYTF.

CDR3 protein: CASSSWIYRDTQYF. The CDR3 coding sequence is TGTGCCAGCAGCTCCTGGATATACAGAGATACGCAGTATTTT. J is TRBJ2-3 and V is TRBV7-3; D uncertain. CDR1 and CDR2 from the germline V gene are SGHTA and FQGTGA. This CDR3 contains 14 residues. V lost 4 bases and J lost 5, with 13 bases in between.

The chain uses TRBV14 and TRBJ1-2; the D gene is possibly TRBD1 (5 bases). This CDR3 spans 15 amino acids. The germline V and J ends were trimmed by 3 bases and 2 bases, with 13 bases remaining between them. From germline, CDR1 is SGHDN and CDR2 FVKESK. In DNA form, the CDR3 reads TGTGCCAGCAGCCACATCGACAGAGCGAACTATGGCTACACCTTC. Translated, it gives CASSHIDRANYGYTF.

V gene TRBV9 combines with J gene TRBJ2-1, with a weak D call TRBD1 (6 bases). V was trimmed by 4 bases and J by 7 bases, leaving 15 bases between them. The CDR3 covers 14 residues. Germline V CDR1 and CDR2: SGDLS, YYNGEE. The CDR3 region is CASSSRQAGNEQFF. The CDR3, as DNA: TGTGCCAGCAGCTCCCGACAGGCCGGGAATGAGCAGTTCTTC.

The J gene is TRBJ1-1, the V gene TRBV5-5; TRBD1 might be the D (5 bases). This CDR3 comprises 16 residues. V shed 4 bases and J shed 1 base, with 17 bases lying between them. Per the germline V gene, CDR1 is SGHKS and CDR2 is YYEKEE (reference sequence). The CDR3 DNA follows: TGTGCCAGCAGCCTCGTTGTGGGGCACCAGAACACTGAAGCTTTCTTT. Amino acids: CASSLVVGHQNTEAFF. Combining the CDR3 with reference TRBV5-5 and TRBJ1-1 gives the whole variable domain DAGVTQSPTHLIKTRGQQVTLRCSPISGHKSVSWYQQVLGQGPQFIFQYYEKEERGRGNFPDRFSARQFPNYSSELNVNALLLGDSALYLCASSLVVGHQNTEAFFGQGTRLTVV.

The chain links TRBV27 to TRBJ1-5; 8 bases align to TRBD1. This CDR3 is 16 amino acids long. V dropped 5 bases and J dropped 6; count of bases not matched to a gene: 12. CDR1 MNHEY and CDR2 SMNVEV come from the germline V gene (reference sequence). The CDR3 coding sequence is TGTGCCAGCAGTCCCAGCCGGACAGGGTGGCGTCAGCCCCAGCATTTT. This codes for CASSPSRTGWRQPQHF.

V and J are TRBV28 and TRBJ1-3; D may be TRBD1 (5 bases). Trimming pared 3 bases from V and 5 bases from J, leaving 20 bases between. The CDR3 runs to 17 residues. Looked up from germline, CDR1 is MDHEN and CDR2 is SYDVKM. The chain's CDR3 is CASSFSALGGSRNTIYF. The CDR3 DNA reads TGTGCCAGCAGTTTTTCGGCCCTCGGGGGGAGTAGAAACACCATATATTTT.

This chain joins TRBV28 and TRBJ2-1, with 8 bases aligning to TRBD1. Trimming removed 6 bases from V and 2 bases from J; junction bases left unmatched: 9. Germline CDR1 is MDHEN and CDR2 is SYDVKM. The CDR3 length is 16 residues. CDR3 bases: TGTGCCAGCAGACCTCTTAACAGGGGGACCTACAATGAGCAGTTCTTC. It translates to CASRPLNRGTYNEQFF.

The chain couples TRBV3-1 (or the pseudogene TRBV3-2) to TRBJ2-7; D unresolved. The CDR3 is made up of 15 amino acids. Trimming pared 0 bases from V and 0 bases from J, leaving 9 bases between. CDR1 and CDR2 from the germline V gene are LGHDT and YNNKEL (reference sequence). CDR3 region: CASSQDERFSYEQYF. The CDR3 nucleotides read TGTGCCAGCAGCCAAGACGAACGGTTCTCCTACGAGCAGTACTTC.

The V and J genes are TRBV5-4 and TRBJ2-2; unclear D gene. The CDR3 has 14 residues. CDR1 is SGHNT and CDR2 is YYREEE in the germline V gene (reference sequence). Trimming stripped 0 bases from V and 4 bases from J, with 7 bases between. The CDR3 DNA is TGTGCCAGCAGCTTGGACTCAACCACCGGGGAGCTGTTTTTT. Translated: CASSLDSTTGELFF.

The CDR3 DNA follows: TGTGCCAGCAGCAAATCGGACAGCAATGAGCAGTTCTTC. Translation: CASSKSDSNEQFF. This chain uses TRBV9 with TRBJ2-1; D perhaps matches TRBD1 (6 bases). The CDR3 sequence is 13 residues long. The germline gives CDR1 SGDLS, CDR2 YYNGEE. V lost 4 bases, J lost 6 bases, and 11 bases lay in between.

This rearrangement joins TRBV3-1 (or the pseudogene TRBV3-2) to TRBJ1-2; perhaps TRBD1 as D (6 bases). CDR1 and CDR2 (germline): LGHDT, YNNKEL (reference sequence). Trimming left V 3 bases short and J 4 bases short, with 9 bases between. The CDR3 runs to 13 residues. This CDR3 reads CASSHGQIYGYTF. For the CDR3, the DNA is TGTGCCAGCAGCCACGGACAGATCTATGGCTACACCTTC.

CDR3 sequence: CASSPGDRVNTEAFF. In DNA, the CDR3 is TGTGCCAGCTCACCAGGGGACAGGGTCAATACTGAAGCTTTCTTT. The V and J genes are TRBV18 and TRBJ1-1; TRBD1 aligns across 9 bases. The ends lost 2 bases at V and 5 bases at J; junction bases unmatched: 6. Germline CDR1 KGHSH, CDR2 LQKENI. The CDR3 is 15 residues long.

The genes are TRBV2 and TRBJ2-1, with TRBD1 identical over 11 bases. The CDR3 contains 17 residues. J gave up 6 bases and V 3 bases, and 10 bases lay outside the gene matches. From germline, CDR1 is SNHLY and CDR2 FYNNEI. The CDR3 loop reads CASSDILGTGGINEQFF. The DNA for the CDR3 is TGTGCCAGCAGTGATATTTTGGGGACAGGGGGGATCAATGAGCAGTTCTTC.

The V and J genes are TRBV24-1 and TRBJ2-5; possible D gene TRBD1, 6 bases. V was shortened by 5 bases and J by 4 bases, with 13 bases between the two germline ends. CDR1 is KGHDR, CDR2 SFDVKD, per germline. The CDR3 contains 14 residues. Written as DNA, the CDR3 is TGTGCCACCAGTGGGGCAGGGGAGTTAGAGACCCAGTACTTC. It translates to CATSGAGELETQYF.

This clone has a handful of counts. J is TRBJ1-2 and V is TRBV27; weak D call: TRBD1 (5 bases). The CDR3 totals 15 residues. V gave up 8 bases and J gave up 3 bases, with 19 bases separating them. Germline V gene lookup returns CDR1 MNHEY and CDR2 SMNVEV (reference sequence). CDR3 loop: CASGTSRERDYGYTF. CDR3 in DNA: TGTGCCAGCGGCACCTCCAGGGAAAGGGACTATGGCTACACCTTC.

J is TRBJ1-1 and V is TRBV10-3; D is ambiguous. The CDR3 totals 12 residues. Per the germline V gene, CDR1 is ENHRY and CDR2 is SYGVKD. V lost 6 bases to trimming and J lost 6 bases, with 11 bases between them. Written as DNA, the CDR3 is TGTGCCATCAGGGACTACCGATCTGAAGCTTTCTTT. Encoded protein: CAIRDYRSEAFF.